These 25 T cell receptor beta chains originate from one sample sequenced in a study of CD8 T cells in Susac syndrome. Reverse transcription of 0.5 to 1 ug RNA was performed with random hexamers. TCRdb independently ran MiXCR on the immunoSEQ multiplex PCR reads; one entry per CDR3 protein. The data hold some 200,000 distinct CDR3 sequences, with more than 85% observed a single time. Sample: CD4+ T cells from PBMCs. The receptors shown here come from a human donor with Susac syndrome.

This clonotype was counted only a few times. This chain links TRBV5-1 with TRBJ1-2, with D unresolved. CDR1 SGHRS and CDR2 YFSETQ come from the germline V gene. CDR3 length: 14 amino acids. V dropped 3 bases and J dropped 3 bases, with 12 bases sitting between them. CDR3 DNA sequence: TGCGCCAGCAGCTCCGGGGAGGGATACTATGGCTACACCTTC. Translation: CASSSGEGYYGYTF.

The rearrangement joins TRBV28 to TRBJ1-2, with a weak D call TRBD1 (5 bases). The V gene's germline CDR1 is MDHEN and CDR2 SYDVKM. The CDR3 has 12 residues. Trimming stripped 6 bases from V and 4 bases from J, with 9 bases between. The CDR3 nucleotides are TGTGCCAGCAGGAAGGGGCCCTATGGCTACACCTTC. Protein: CASRKGPYGYTF.

The J gene is TRBJ2-7, the V gene TRBV7-9; D perhaps matches TRBD1 (5 bases). V dropped 2 bases and J dropped 6 bases, with 17 bases sitting between them. This CDR3 contains 15 residues. The germline CDR1 and CDR2 sequences are SEHNR and FQNEAQ (reference sequence). The CDR3 loop is CASSLSVERRGEQYF. The CDR3 region has the DNA TGTGCCAGCAGCTTATCAGTAGAGCGAAGGGGCGAGCAGTACTTC.

CDR3 protein: CASRIGTGATGELFF. The CDR3 DNA reads as TGTGCCAGCAGAATAGGGACAGGGGCCACCGGGGAGCTGTTTTTT. V and J are TRBV6-5 and TRBJ2-2; 10 bases map to TRBD1. Germline trimming cut 6 bases from V and 4 bases from J; bases unmatched to any gene: 5. Germline CDR1 MNHEY, CDR2 SVGAGI. The CDR3 loop spans 15 amino acids.

The chain recombines TRBV5-4 with TRBJ1-2; D perhaps matches TRBD1 (5 bases). Germline CDR1 is SGHNT and CDR2 is YYREEE (reference sequence). The CDR3 has 13 residues. V was cut by 2 bases and J by 4 bases, with 9 bases left in between. CDR3 in amino acids: CASSFGGSYGYTF. Written as DNA, the CDR3 is TGTGCCAGCAGCTTTGGGGGGAGCTATGGCTACACCTTC.

V and J are TRBV20-1 and TRBJ1-4; D is undetermined. V gave up 5 bases and J gave up 2 bases, with 12 bases separating them. The CDR3 has 14 amino acids. Germline CDR1 is DFQATT and CDR2 is SNEGSKA (reference sequence). In nucleotides, the CDR3 is TGCAGTGCTCCCCGGACGGAGACTAATGAAAAACTGTTTTTT. Amino acid sequence: CSAPRTETNEKLFF.

The rearrangement links TRBV27 to TRBJ2-4; D is ambiguous. Germline CDR1 MNHEY, CDR2 SMNVEV (reference sequence). Trimming left V 0 bases short and J 7 bases short, with 7 bases between. This CDR3 spans 13 amino acids. CDR3 amino acids: CASSLSSPNIQYF. In DNA, the CDR3 is TGTGCCAGCAGTTTATCGTCGCCGAACATTCAGTACTTC.

The rearrangement uses TRBV6-1 and TRBJ2-7; 7 nucleotides align to TRBD1. CDR1 is MNHNS, CDR2 SASEGT, per germline. This CDR3 is built from 14 residues. V lost 0 bases and J lost 7; bases outside the gene matches: 6. The CDR3 region is CASSEAGDSEEQYF. As DNA, the CDR3 is TGTGCCAGCAGTGAAGCGGGGGACAGTGAGGAGCAGTACTTC.

The chain links TRBV4-1 to TRBJ2-7; 7 bases match TRBD1. V shed 0 bases and J 3 bases; nucleotides not matched to a gene: 5. Per germline, CDR1 MGHRA and CDR2 YSYEKL. The length of the CDR3 is 15 residues. The CDR3 loop is CASSQEWTGFYEQYF. The CDR3, as DNA: TGCGCCAGCAGCCAAGAGTGGACAGGTTTCTACGAGCAGTACTTC.

This clonotype showed up just once. V is TRBV19 and J is TRBJ1-5; D not certain. The germline CDR1 and CDR2 sequences are LNHDA and SQIVND (reference sequence). This CDR3 is built from 18 residues. The germline V and J ends were trimmed by 2 bases and 2 bases, with 19 bases remaining between them. The CDR3 region is CASSIKGTRVVGNQPQHF. The CDR3 DNA sequence: TGTGCCAGTAGTATAAAGGGCACGCGCGTTGTGGGCAATCAGCCCCAGCATTTT.

This sequence joins TRBV10-1 and TRBJ2-2; no clear D. This CDR3 has 13 residues. The V gene lost 2 bases and the J gene lost 6 bases, with 7 bases spanning the gap. The germline CDR1 and CDR2 sequences are WNHNN and SYGVQD (reference sequence). In nucleotides, the CDR3 is TGCGCCAGCAGTGAGCCGCTGGCCGGGGAGCTGTTTTTT. This codes for CASSEPLAGELFF.

This clonotype has just one count. This chain links TRBV20-1 with TRBJ1-1, with TRBD1 identical over 7 bases. Germline CDR1 and CDR2: DFQATT and SNEGSKA (reference sequence). The CDR3 is made up of 16 amino acids. After removal of 3 bases from V and 4 bases from J, the junction contained 14 bases not matched to a gene. This CDR3 is CSASIDRARRSTEAFF. The CDR3 nucleotides read TGCAGTGCTAGTATAGACAGGGCGAGGAGGAGCACTGAAGCTTTCTTT.

V is TRBV29-1 and J is TRBJ2-7, with no clear D. Trimming took 5 bases from V and 6 from J, leaving 14 bases between them. Germline-derived CDR1 and CDR2 are SQVTM and ANQGSEA. The CDR3 spans 12 residues. The CDR3 is CSVRISGSEQYF. CDR3 bases: TGCAGCGTTCGAATATCAGGCAGCGAGCAGTACTTC.

The chain employs TRBV2 and TRBJ1-1; a possible D gene is TRBD1 (6 bases). The germline CDR1 and CDR2 sequences are SNHLY and FYNNEI. This CDR3 has 15 residues. Between the trimmed V and J ends, which lost 3 bases and 1 base, there was a span of 12 bases. CDR3: CASSDQGPQNTEAFF. The CDR3 region has the DNA TGTGCCAGCAGTGATCAGGGGCCACAGAACACTGAAGCTTTCTTT.

The rearrangement joins TRBV5-1 to TRBJ2-5; D is perhaps TRBD1 (6 bases). Trimming stripped 3 bases from V and 2 bases from J, with 11 bases between. Germline V gives CDR1 SGHRS, CDR2 YFSETQ. The CDR3 loop spans 14 amino acids. In nucleotides, the CDR3 is TGCGCCAGCAGCTGGGGAGACAGGCAAGAGACCCAGTACTTC. Translating gives CASSWGDRQETQYF.

The genes are TRBV2 and TRBJ2-1; D is possibly TRBD1 (6 bases). Germline CDR1 is SNHLY and CDR2 is FYNNEI. V was shortened by 7 bases and J by 6 bases, with 13 bases between the two germline ends. This CDR3 is 13 amino acids long. The CDR3 bases are TGTGCCAGCAAGAACAGGGTTGCCAATGAGCAGTTCTTC. Its translation is CASKNRVANEQFF.

The gene calls are TRBV28 and TRBJ1-5, with D hard to call. This CDR3 is built from 16 residues. Germline CDR1 MDHEN, CDR2 SYDVKM. Trimming pared 6 bases from V and 6 bases from J, leaving 21 bases between. The CDR3 sequence is CASRWRAVGYGQPQHF. Here the CDR3 DNA reads TGTGCCAGCAGGTGGAGGGCCGTGGGCTATGGTCAGCCCCAGCATTTT.

The V call is TRBV12-3 or TRBV12-4, the J call TRBJ2-7; D uncertain. Trimming took off 2 bases at V and 5 bases at J, with 10 bases between the two ends. The CDR3 consists of 13 residues. DNA for the CDR3: TGTGCCAGCAGTTTAAATAGGGTTCACGAGCAGTACTTC. Translating it yields CASSLNRVHEQYF.

The chain joins TRBV4-1 to TRBJ2-3; 7 bases map to TRBD2. Germline V gene sequence: CDR1 MGHRA, CDR2 YSYEKL. With 4 bases clipped from V and 3 bases from J, the junction kept 7 bases outside the gene matches. The CDR3 length is 15 residues. The CDR3 nucleotides are TGCGCCAGCAGCCCAGCGGGAATAGTTACAGATACGCAGTATTTT. Residues: CASSPAGIVTDTQYF.

The V call is TRBV2, the J call TRBJ2-6, with TRBD1 identical over 7 bases. Per germline, CDR1 SNHLY and CDR2 FYNNEI. The CDR3 length is 17 residues. V lost 10 bases and J lost 0; bases outside the gene matches: 12. In DNA, the CDR3 is TGTGCCACCAAGCAGGGGGTTCTATCCTCTGGGGCCAACGTCCTGACTTTC. Amino acid sequence: CATKQGVLSSGANVLTF.

The chain has TRBV7-2 and TRBJ2-7; TRBD2 might be the D (5 bases). The CDR3 totals 14 residues. The V gene lost 5 bases and the J gene lost 1 base, with 12 bases spanning the gap. Germline CDR1 is SGHTA and CDR2 is FQGNSA. CDR3 loop: CASSGGVQSYEQYF. DNA of the CDR3: TGTGCCAGCAGCGGAGGTGTTCAGTCCTACGAGCAGTACTTC.

This chain uses TRBV6-5 with TRBJ1-1, with 8 nucleotides matching TRBD1. There are 14 residues in the CDR3. V was clipped by 6 bases and J by 11 bases; unmatched bases: 14. Germline assignment: CDR1 MNHEY and CDR2 SVGAGI. The CDR3 nucleotides read TGTGCCAGCAGCCTCGGACAGGGCGGGGTTAGGGCTTTCTTT. It specifies CASSLGQGGVRAFF.

The rearrangement uses TRBV10-2 and TRBJ1-2, with 7 bases fitting TRBD1. This CDR3 has 15 residues. J was trimmed by 8 bases and V by 6 bases; bases with no gene match: 15. Germline V CDR1 and CDR2: WSHSY, SAAADI. For the CDR3, the DNA is TGCGCCAGCAGAACCGGGACAGACGTCCTCCGCGGCTACACCTTC. Protein sequence: CASRTGTDVLRGYTF.

The chain uses TRBV12-3 or TRBV12-4 and TRBJ1-5; no firm D call. V was pared by 9 bases and J by 4 bases, with 13 bases between. The length of the CDR3 is 13 residues. CDR3 DNA: TGTGCCAGTAAGGTGGGCACTAATCAGCCCCAGCATTTT. As protein: CASKVGTNQPQHF.

Worth noting for this clonotype: One end of the junction does not line up with germline, which may come from a read error. V and J are TRBV30 and TRBJ2-1; 8 bases are shared with TRBD2. Germline V gene sequence: CDR1 GTSNPN, CDR2 SVGIG (reference sequence). The CDR3 is 12 amino acids. This chain's CDR3 is CAWRGSGGPRIF. The CDR3 coding sequence is TGTGCCTGGAGGGGGTCGGGGGGGCCACGGATCTTC. Combining the CDR3 with reference TRBV30 and TRBJ2-1 gives the whole variable domain SQTIHQWPATLVQPVGSPLSLECTVEGTSNPNLYWYRQAAGRGLQLLFYSVGIGQISSEVPQNLSASRPQDRQFILSSKKLLLSDSGFYLCAWRGSGGPRIFGPGTRLTVL.